The rows below give T cell receptor beta chains drawn from one sample of a study of OX40 agonist ivuxolimab in advanced cancers. Clones were read by immunoSEQ multiplex PCR, and TCRdb kept only the in-frame ones, dropping some. Among 73,000 or so clones, 88% were seen once, and the ten largest hold approximately 0.8%. The sample here was CD4+ or CD8+ T cells sorted from blood, taken in a trial of the OX40 agonist ivuxolimab. These receptors all come from an adult with an advanced solid tumor such as melanoma, head and neck, liver or kidney cancer. Both conserved end residues are part of each CDR3. The D gene is left open where the match is weak. The size entry is marked missing in some rows and otherwise reads once, few, many or a size class.

>TRBJ2-5|TRBV2|TRBD2|-
TGTGCCAGCAGCCAGCGGGGGGGCGGTGAGACCCAGTACTTC
CASSQRGGGETQYF
>TRBJ2-7|TRBV15|-|-
TGTGCCACCAGCAGTACTATCTACGAGCAGTACTTC
CATSSTIYEQYF
>TRBJ2-4|TRBV2|TRBD2|-
TGTGCCAGCAGTGAAACTCTCGGGACTAGCGCCAAAAACATTCAGTACTTC
CASSETLGTSAKNIQYF
>TRBJ1-5|TRBV6-5|-|-
TGTGCGGCAGGGTATCAGCCCCAGCATTTT
CAAGYQPQHF
>TRBJ2-4|TRBV5-1|-|-
TGCGCCAGCAGCTTGACAGTCGGTATAGCCAAAAACATTCAGTACTTC
CASSLTVGIAKNIQYF
>TRBJ2-3|TRBV5-4|TRBD1|few
TGTGCCAGCAGCTATAAGGGGGCGATAGATACGCAGTATTTT
CASSYKGAIDTQYF
>TRBJ2-1|TRBV7-7|-|once
TGTGCTAGCAGCTCCGCGTCCCCCGGGAGCTCCTACAATGAGCAGTTCTTC
CASSSASPGSSYNEQFF
>TRBJ2-7|TRBV15|-|-
TGTGCCACCAGCAGCACCCCAGGGGGGGAGCAGTACTTC
CATSSTPGGEQYF
>TRBJ2-7|TRBV4-1|TRBD2|-
TGCGCCAGCAGCCCCAGCGGGAGTCGCGACGAGCAGTACTTC
CASSPSGSRDEQYF
>TRBJ2-5|TRBV7-9|-|-
TGTGCCAGCAGCTTAGATCGAGGTGCAAGGGAGACCCAGTACTTC
CASSLDRGARETQYF